These 27 T cell receptor beta chains came from one sample sequenced in a study of human T cells and chemical hapten exposure. Sample time point: patch test 2, 6 weeks after DPC sensitization. Treatment defined: therapeutic diphenylcyclopropenone sensitization with weekly scalp DPC. A single record per CDR3 protein comes from TCRdb applying MiXCR to the RACE reads. The sample has about 40,000 distinct CDR3 sequences, roughly 3.3% seen once. The sample consisted of whole blood, taken in connection with sensitization to the hapten diphenylcyclopropenone (DPC). These receptors were collected from a man aged 35 to 55 with alopecia areata. Some clones in this sample may be carry-over from other donors' samples.

At least ten counts were recorded for this clonotype. The V and J genes are TRBV12-3 or TRBV12-4 and TRBJ1-3, with D possibly TRBD1 on 5 matching bases. This CDR3 spans 13 amino acids. Trimming removed 4 bases from V and 4 bases from J, with 8 bases in between. CDR3 sequence (DNA): TGTGCCAGCAGTTCAGGGCCGGGAAACACCATATATTTT. It translates to CASSSGPGNTIYF.

This clonotype showed up many times. The chain recombines TRBV25-1 with TRBJ2-7; D unclear. The V gene lost 2 bases and the J gene lost 3 bases, with 8 bases spanning the gap. The CDR3 sequence is 13 residues long. Germline V gene lookup returns CDR1 MGHDK and CDR2 SYGVNS. The DNA for the CDR3 is TGTGCCAGCAGTGAACCCCCATTCTACGAGCAGTACTTC. This codes for CASSEPPFYEQYF.

The chain uses TRBV7-2 and TRBJ2-2, with 8 bases lining up with TRBD1. The junction had 15 bases not matched to a gene; V was cut back by 0 bases and J by 9 bases. The CDR3 loop spans 18 amino acids. Per germline, CDR1 SGHTA and CDR2 FQGNSA. The CDR3 DNA sequence: TGTGCCAGCAGCTTAGCGCAGGGGGCAGCCTTGGGGTACCGGGAGCTGTTTTTT. This encodes CASSLAQGAALGYRELFF.

Only a few counts were recorded for this clonotype. The genes are TRBV7-2 and TRBJ2-2; 7 bases fit TRBD1. This CDR3 is built from 14 residues. The germline V gene encodes CDR1 SGHTA and CDR2 FQGNSA. J gave up 4 bases and V 4 bases, and 3 bases lay outside the gene matches. CDR3 region: CASSWDRATGELFF. The DNA for the CDR3 is TGTGCCAGCAGCTGGGACAGAGCCACCGGGGAGCTGTTTTTT. The full variable domain, completed using reference TRBV7-2 and TRBJ2-2, is GAGVSQSPSNKVTEKGKDVELRCDPISGHTALYWYRQSLGQGLEFLIYFQGNSAPDKSGLPSDRFSAERTGGSVSTLTIQRTQQEDSAVYLCASSWDRATGELFFGEGSRLTVL.

The sample holds many counts of this clonotype. The chain joins TRBV28 to TRBJ2-2, with a weak D call TRBD1 (6 bases). The V and J ends lost 2 bases and 6 bases respectively, with 13 bases between them. CDR1 and CDR2 (germline): MDHEN, SYDVKM. CDR3 size: 15 residues. The CDR3 here is CASSLANRVSGELFF. The CDR3 DNA sequence: TGTGCCAGCAGTTTAGCAAACAGGGTCTCCGGGGAGCTGTTTTTT.

This chain joins TRBV3-1 and TRBJ2-5, with 7 positions matching TRBD2. V was pared by 6 bases and J by 4 bases, with 11 bases of the junction left unmatched. CDR1 and CDR2 from the germline V gene are LGHDT and YNNKEL (reference sequence). CDR3 length equals 15 residues. CDR3 DNA: TGTGCCAGCAGACCCACCCCCCCGGGGGGAGAGACCCAGTACTTC. Its protein product is CASRPTPPGGETQYF.

This clonotype was detected many times. The chain joins TRBV11-2 to TRBJ2-7; TRBD1 is a possible D gene (6 bases). Trimming shortened V by 5 bases and J by 6 bases, and 23 bases separated the two germline ends. Per the germline V gene, CDR1 is SGHAT and CDR2 is FQNNGV. This CDR3 region has 16 residues. The DNA of the CDR3 is TGTGCCAGCAGCCCCCAAAGCAGGGGCGCCGGTAGCGAGCAGTACTTC. Translated, it gives CASSPQSRGAGSEQYF.

This clonotype was picked up many times. The chain has TRBV27 and TRBJ2-2; D call uncertain. Looked up from germline, CDR1 is MNHEY and CDR2 is SMNVEV (reference sequence). Trimming removed 6 bases from V and 8 bases from J, with 13 bases in between. The CDR3 is made up of 13 amino acids. Written as DNA, the CDR3 is TGTGCCAGCAGCTGGCGTGGTGCTGGGGAGCTGTTTTTT. It yields the protein CASSWRGAGELFF.

As concerns this clonotype: Possible read error: a much larger clone is one base away. V usage is TRBV4-3 and J usage is TRBJ2-5; D is unclear. Germline V gives CDR1 LGHNA, CDR2 YSLEER. The CDR3 runs to 15 residues. CDR3 nucleotide sequence: TGCGCCAGCAGACAAGATTGGGTAGCAGGAGAGACCCAGTACTTC. It is translated as CASRQDWVAGETQYF.

Many counts were recorded for this clonotype. The J gene is TRBJ2-7, the V gene TRBV28, with a tentative D call TRBD2 (7 bases). Deletions cut 8 bases from V and 5 bases from J, with 16 bases between. The CDR3 extends over 13 amino acids. Germline V lookup: CDR1 MDHEN, CDR2 SYDVKM. This CDR3 is CASYRGGGHEQYF. CDR3 DNA: TGTGCCAGCTACCGAGGGGGGGGTCACGAGCAGTACTTC.

Many counts were recorded for this clonotype. The chain employs TRBV6-2 or TRBV6-3 and TRBJ2-1; 13 nucleotides match TRBD2. This CDR3 has 15 residues. V lost 4 bases, J lost 9 bases, and 6 bases stayed unmatched. CDR1 is MNHEY, CDR2 SVGEGT, per germline. The DNA of the CDR3 is TGTGCCAGCAGTTCCGGACTAGCGGGAGAGAGTGAGCAGTTCTTC. This translates into CASSSGLAGESEQFF.

This clonotype was recorded at least ten times. The V gene is TRBV7-9, the J gene TRBJ1-1; D might be TRBD1 (5 bases). V lost 4 bases and J 4 bases, leaving 13 bases between the germline ends. Germline V gives CDR1 SEHNR, CDR2 FQNEAQ (reference sequence). The CDR3 is 14 amino acids. CDR3 in amino acids: CASSSGTGGTEAFF. The CDR3 nucleotides are TGTGCCAGCAGCTCAGGGACGGGCGGCACTGAAGCTTTCTTT.

This clonotype was seen repeatedly, ten times or more. The chain carries TRBV5-1 and TRBJ2-5; maybe TRBD1 (6 bases). Trimming pared 3 bases from V and 4 bases from J, leaving 10 bases between. The CDR3 sequence is 13 residues long. Germline loops: CDR1 SGHRS, CDR2 YFSETQ. CDR3 coding DNA: TGCGCCAGCAGCTCCACAGGGAGAGAGACCCAGTACTTC. Encoded protein: CASSSTGRETQYF. Combining the CDR3 with reference TRBV5-1 and TRBJ2-5 gives the whole variable domain KAGVTQTPRYLIKTRGQQVTLSCSPISGHRSVSWYQQTPGQGLQFLFEYFSETQRNKGNFPGRFSGRQFSNSRSEMNVSTLELGDSALYLCASSSTGRETQYFGPGTRLLVL.

This clonotype appeared many times. This CDR3 reads CSARTSGRTDTQYF. CDR3 DNA: TGCAGTGCTCGGACTAGCGGGAGAACAGATACGCAGTATTTT. The gene calls are TRBV20-1 and TRBJ2-3; 13 bases match TRBD2. V was pared by 5 bases and J by 3 bases, with 2 bases of the junction left unmatched. This CDR3 comprises 14 residues. Germline CDR1 is DFQATT and CDR2 is SNEGSKA (reference sequence).

This clonotype has ten or more counts. This rearrangement joins TRBV20-1 to TRBJ2-7; TRBD1 is a possible D gene (7 bases). The CDR3 covers 14 residues. Trimming stripped 1 base from V and 2 bases from J, with 12 bases between. The germline V gene encodes CDR1 DFQATT and CDR2 SNEGSKA (reference sequence). The CDR3 DNA reads as TGCAGTGCTAGAGTCAGCAGGGGGGCCTACGAGCAGTACTTC. Translation: CSARVSRGAYEQYF.

The table lists this clonotype with many counts. V gene TRBV7-9 combines with J gene TRBJ1-1; tentative D call: TRBD1 (6 bases). With 5 bases removed from V and 5 bases from J, the gap between germline ends came to 9 bases. Germline-derived CDR1 and CDR2 are SEHNR and FQNEAQ (reference sequence). The CDR3 spans 12 residues. CDR3 sequence: CASSIQGTEAFF. The CDR3 DNA reads as TGTGCCAGCAGCATACAGGGTACTGAAGCTTTCTTT.

This clonotype showed up many times. The rearrangement joins TRBV30 to TRBJ1-5; 7 bases line up with TRBD1. The CDR3 extends over 15 amino acids. CDR1 and CDR2 (germline): GTSNPN, SVGIG (reference sequence). J gave up 0 bases and V 1 base, and 3 bases lay outside the gene matches. CDR3: CAWSEQGISNQPQHF. CDR3 nucleotides: TGTGCCTGGAGTGAACAGGGGATTAGCAATCAGCCCCAGCATTTT.

In this sample, this clonotype turned up many times. The CDR3 region is CASSNTGQEDEQYF. The CDR3 nucleotides read TGTGCCAGCAGTAACACGGGACAGGAGGACGAGCAGTACTTC. The V and J genes are TRBV27 and TRBJ2-7, with 8 bases fitting TRBD1. CDR3 length equals 14 residues. Germline trimming cut 5 bases from V and 5 bases from J; bases unmatched to any gene: 8. The germline gives CDR1 MNHEY, CDR2 SMNVEV (reference sequence).

This clonotype was counted many times. V and J are TRBV28 and TRBJ1-6, with D hard to call. The germline gives CDR1 MDHEN, CDR2 SYDVKM. The CDR3 length is 11 residues. Trimming took 4 bases from V and 9 from J, leaving 4 bases between them. CDR3 loop: CASSWRSPLHF. CDR3 nucleotide sequence: TGTGCCAGCAGTTGGCGTTCACCCCTCCACTTT.

In this sample, this clonotype turned up many times. The genes are TRBV6-5 and TRBJ1-3; D uncertain. Germline lookup yields CDR1 MNHEY and CDR2 SVGAGI. The CDR3 covers 15 residues. V lost 6 bases and J lost 2, with 14 bases in between. CDR3 coding DNA: TGTGCCAGCAGCCCCGCCAGGCTGACTGGAAACACCATATATTTT. Translated: CASSPARLTGNTIYF.

There are many counts of this clonotype. The chain combines TRBV28 with TRBJ1-1, with D possibly being TRBD1 (6 bases). The V gene's germline CDR1 is MDHEN and CDR2 SYDVKM. The V end was cut by 6 bases, the J end by 0 bases, with 17 bases between. CDR3 length: 16 amino acids. Written as DNA, the CDR3 is TGTGCCAGCAGCCCTACCGACAGGTCGATGAACACTGAAGCTTTCTTT. Protein product: CASSPTDRSMNTEAFF.

This clonotype was recorded many times. The chain uses TRBV6-1 and TRBJ1-1, with a possible D match to TRBD1 (5 bases). The V and J ends lost 6 bases and 6 bases respectively, with 14 bases between them. The CDR3 spans 13 residues. Germline lookup yields CDR1 MNHNS and CDR2 SASEGT. CDR3 DNA: TGTGCCAGCAGCCTAGGGGTCCGGGCTGAAGCTTTCTTT. Translation: CASSLGVRAEAFF.

This clonotype came up many times. The chain's CDR3 is CASSRGIGYEQYF. Written as DNA, the CDR3 is TGTGCCAGCAGTAGAGGGATTGGCTACGAGCAGTACTTC. The rearrangement links TRBV7-8 to TRBJ2-7; the D gene is possibly TRBD2 (5 bases). This CDR3 is built from 13 residues. Per germline, CDR1 SGHVS and CDR2 FQNEAQ. With 6 bases removed from V and 3 bases from J, the gap between germline ends came to 12 bases. The full variable domain, with the rest looked up from reference TRBV7-8 and TRBJ2-7, is GAGVSQSPRYKVAKRGQDVALRCDPISGHVSLFWYQQALGQGPEFLTYFQNEAQLDKSGLPSDRFFAERPEGSVSTLKIQRTQQEDSAVYLCASSRGIGYEQYFGPGTRLTVT.

This clonotype was detected ten times or more. The CDR3 is CSASQNRVPDTQYF. CDR3 nucleotide sequence: TGCAGTGCTAGTCAGAACAGGGTCCCAGATACGCAGTATTTT. The chain uses TRBV20-1 and TRBJ2-3; D might be TRBD1 (6 bases). The CDR3 contains 14 residues. The germline V gene has CDR1 DFQATT and CDR2 SNEGSKA (reference sequence). V was cut by 3 bases and J by 4 bases, with 14 bases left in between.

This clonotype was picked up a small number of times. The V call is TRBV18, the J call TRBJ1-1; D is possibly TRBD1 (6 bases). This CDR3 is built from 14 residues. V gave up 3 bases and J gave up 8 bases, with 16 bases separating them. CDR1 is KGHSH and CDR2 is LQKENI in the germline V gene. CDR3 nucleotide sequence: TGTGCCAGCTCACCGAGTGGACAGTCCACAGAAGCTTTCTTT. It specifies CASSPSGQSTEAFF.

Ten or more counts support this clonotype. The rearrangement joins TRBV6-2 or TRBV6-3 to TRBJ2-1; TRBD2 aligns across 12 bases. With V trimmed by 4 bases and J by 5 bases, 3 bases remained unmatched. CDR3 length: 15 residues. Germline CDR1 is MNHEY and CDR2 is SVGEGT. As DNA, the CDR3 is TGTGCCAGCAGTTCCCGGACTAGCGGGGACAATGAGCAGTTCTTC. Its translation: CASSSRTSGDNEQFF.

This clonotype appeared many times. This rearrangement joins TRBV9 to TRBJ2-1; 13 nucleotides match TRBD2. In germline, CDR1 is SGDLS, CDR2 YYNGEE. This CDR3 region has 19 residues. Germline trimming cut 3 bases from V and 7 bases from J; bases unmatched to any gene: 16. The CDR3 here is CASSAPAEPGTSGDNEQFF. The CDR3 region has the DNA TGTGCCAGCAGCGCGCCGGCAGAGCCAGGGACTAGCGGGGATAATGAGCAGTTCTTC.